Following are 11 T cell receptor beta chains from one sample sequenced in a study of CXCR3-negative and CXCR3-positive naive CD8 T cells (dated 2019 in TCRdb). The sequencer listed for this sample is NextSeq 550. The Human TCR Profiling Kit (MiLaboratory) was used to prepare UMI-labeled 5' RACE TRB cDNA libraries. Reprocessed by TCRdb, the reads give a single entry per CDR3 protein sequence, without DNA. The sample's records list about 62,000 distinct CDR3 sequences. The top ten constitute 4.3% of the sample. The sequencing sample was made of naive CXCR3- CD8+ T cells from blood. Read against the paper, the sample's cell subset or site label means: CD45RO-CCR7+CD27+CD95- naive CD8+ T cells lacking CXCR3 (TNR3-). The receptors originated from a human donor in good health. Some clones in this sample may be carry-over from other donors' samples.

This chain links TRBV3-1 with TRBJ2-5. From germline, CDR1 is LGHDT and CDR2 YNNKEL (reference sequence). The CDR3 loop spans 14 amino acids. CDR3 protein: CASSQVDLAETQYF.

V gene TRBV7-9 combines with J gene TRBJ2-7; TCRdb picks TRBD1, but there is no DNA to check that call. CDR1 SEHNR and CDR2 FQNEAQ come from the germline V gene (reference sequence). The CDR3 consists of 15 residues. This CDR3 is CASSFNPDLYNEQFF.

The V gene is TRBV7-9, the J gene TRBJ1-4. This CDR3 has 16 residues. Germline CDR1 and CDR2: SEHNR and FQNEAQ (reference sequence). CDR3 residues: CASSSSREATNEKLFF.

This clonotype shows up as medium-sized by frequency. The rearrangement links TRBV12-3 or TRBV12-4 to TRBJ2-1; as DNA is missing, the TRBD2 call by TCRdb cannot be tested. This CDR3 spans 13 amino acids. The CDR3 is CASSFRGVAGSFF.

This chain joins TRBV29-1 and TRBJ2-2. This CDR3 is built from 12 residues. From germline, CDR1 is SQVTM and CDR2 ANQGSEA. The CDR3: CSVDQNTGELFF.

The rearrangement uses TRBV29-1 and TRBJ2-7; TCRdb picks TRBD1, but there is no DNA to check that call. This CDR3 has 13 residues. Germline V gives CDR1 SQVTM, CDR2 ANQGSEA. The CDR3: CSVADRGWGEQYF.

The V call is TRBV7-6, the J call TRBJ2-7; TCRdb gives TRBD1 as the D gene, but with no DNA this cannot be confirmed. Looked up from germline, CDR1 is SGHVS and CDR2 is FNYEAQ. This CDR3 region has 14 residues. CDR3 loop: CASSSGQGLHEQYF.

The chain employs TRBV2 and TRBJ1-5; without DNA, the TCRdb call of TRBD1 cannot be checked. Per germline, CDR1 SNHLY and CDR2 FYNNEI. The CDR3 covers 15 residues. CDR3 region: CASSEGQGGRQPQHF.

The V and J genes are TRBV7-9 and TRBJ1-1; TCRdb gives TRBD1 as the D gene, but with no DNA this cannot be confirmed. Germline V lookup: CDR1 SEHNR, CDR2 FQNEAQ (reference sequence). The CDR3 sequence is 14 residues long. CDR3: CASIPGYGDPEAFF.

CDR3 protein: CASSSRDRGYEQYF. The genes are TRBV5-4 and TRBJ2-7; TCRdb's D call of TRBD1 is untestable without DNA. From germline, CDR1 is SGHNT and CDR2 YYREEE (reference sequence). There are 14 residues in the CDR3.

The chain's CDR3 is CASSISLSYEQYF. V gene TRBV3-1 combines with J gene TRBJ2-7; TCRdb reports TRBD2, a call that lacks DNA to check it against. Germline V lookup: CDR1 LGHDT, CDR2 YNNKEL (reference sequence). This CDR3 is built from 13 residues.